This T cell receptor beta chain originates from a study of shared clonotypes between healthy human individuals. Study conclusions and caveats: Sampling covered nothing but blood. Tissue TCR repertoires likely differ from those found in blood.

Generated by immunoSEQ multiplex PCR, the TCRdb table keeps only in-frame clones and is missing some. Here the sample spans about 2.4 million clones, over 85% being singletons. Regarding this clone: Its antigen is undetermined.

The specimen sequenced was naive CD4+ T cells from PBMCs. The subset denotes: CD45RA+ positively selected. The clonotype was recovered from a man aged 18 to 30 in good health. Some clones in this sample may be carry-over from other donors' samples.

As DNA, the CDR3 is TGTGCCAGCAGCCCCAGGGTTTCTAATGGATTTGGCTACACCTTC. It yields the protein CASSPRVSNGFGYTF. V gene TRBV5-6 combines with J gene TRBJ1-2; the D gene is possibly TRBD1 (5 bases). This CDR3 has 15 residues. The V gene lost 4 bases and the J gene lost 7 bases, with 20 bases spanning the gap. CDR1 is SGHDT and CDR2 is YYEEEE in the germline V gene.